This TCR beta chain was sequenced in a study of T cells in localized non-small cell lung cancer. This CDR3 is 16 amino acids long. Germline CDR1 SGHTA, CDR2 FQGNSA. Trimming removed 5 bases from V and 0 bases from J; junction bases left unmatched: 8. Data came from immunoSEQ multiplex PCR; TCRdb stores just in-frame clones and leaves some out. This table has some 39,000 clones, roughly 85% appearing once. Study observations and caveats: Prolonged overall survival went with higher T cell density in the blood. Multi-region tumor sequencing was not done, so intratumor heterogeneity could not be excluded. Uninvolved adjacent lung showed higher T cell clonality than tumor. When the top 100 tumor clones were examined, a median about 60 of them also appeared in the adjacent lung, which was paired and uninvolved.

Note on this clone: Its antigen is still unknown.

Sequences were derived from peripheral blood mononuclear cells, sampled before any cancer treatment. The chain uses TRBV7-2 and TRBJ1-2; TRBD1 agrees at 8 bases. This receptor was obtained from a male donor older than 55 with stage II lung adenocarcinoma. The CDR3 protein is CASSLDRAKANYGYTF. The CDR3 DNA reads TGTGCCAGCAGCCTGGACAGGGCCAAAGCTAACTATGGCTACACCTTC.